The 3 T cell receptor beta chains below come from one sample, sequenced in a study of T-cell memory formation after mild COVID-19. TCRdb redid the calling of the 5' RACE reads with MiXCR, one entry per CDR3 protein. The sample lists roughly 300,000 distinct CDR3 sequences, about a sixth occurring once. Source material: PBMCs or a T cell subset sorted from them (not recorded which). The receptors here all came from a young man who had mild COVID-19 (a few samples of this study predate the infection). Cell type and time point are not known.

In its sample, this clonotype was seen many times. The chain employs TRBV4-1 and TRBJ1-2; possible D gene TRBD1, 5 bases. This CDR3 has 15 amino acids. The V gene lost 3 bases and the J gene lost 2 bases, with 13 bases spanning the gap. CDR1 and CDR2 (germline): MGHRA, YSYEKL. The CDR3 reads CASSQTTESNYGYTF. In nucleotides, the CDR3 is TGCGCCAGCAGCCAGACGACAGAATCAAACTATGGCTACACCTTC.

DNA for the CDR3: TGTGCCAGCAATTTGCGGGTGAACACTGAAGCTTTCTTT. This codes for CASNLRVNTEAFF. The J gene is TRBJ1-1, the V gene TRBV27, with no clear D. This CDR3 is 13 amino acids long. Trimming removed 7 bases from V and 0 bases from J, with 9 bases in between. Looked up from germline, CDR1 is MNHEY and CDR2 is SMNVEV (reference sequence).

This clonotype was observed many times. The CDR3: CASSLGQGKETQYF. Here the CDR3 DNA reads TGCGCCAGCAGCTTGGGACAGGGGAAAGAGACCCAGTACTTC. V and J are TRBV5-1 and TRBJ2-5; the match to TRBD1 covers 8 bases. This CDR3 has 14 residues. Unmatched junction bases numbered 1, after V lost 0 bases and J lost 3 bases. The germline V gene encodes CDR1 SGHRS and CDR2 YFSETQ.